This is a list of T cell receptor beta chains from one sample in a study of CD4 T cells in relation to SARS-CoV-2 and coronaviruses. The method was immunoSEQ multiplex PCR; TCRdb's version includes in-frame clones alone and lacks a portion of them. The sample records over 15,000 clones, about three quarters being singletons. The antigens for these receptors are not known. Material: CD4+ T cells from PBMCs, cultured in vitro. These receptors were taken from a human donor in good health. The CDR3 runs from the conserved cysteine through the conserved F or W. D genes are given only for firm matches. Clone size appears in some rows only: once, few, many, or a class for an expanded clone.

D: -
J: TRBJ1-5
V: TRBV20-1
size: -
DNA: TGCAGTGCTAGTATGTCCATTAATCAGCCCCAGCATTTT
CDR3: CSASMSINQPQHF

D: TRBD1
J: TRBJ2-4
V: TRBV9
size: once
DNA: TGTGCCAGCAGCCCGGACAGGGCCAAAAACATTCAGTACTTC
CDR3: CASSPDRAKNIQYF

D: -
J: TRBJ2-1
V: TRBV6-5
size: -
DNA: TGTGCCAGCAGTTGGGACCTCTACAATGAGCAGTTCTTC
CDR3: CASSWDLYNEQFF

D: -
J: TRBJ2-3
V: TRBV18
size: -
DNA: TGTGCCAGCTCACCGAACATGCCTAGTAGTTCCGCAGATACGCAGTATTTT
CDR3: CASSPNMPSSSADTQYF

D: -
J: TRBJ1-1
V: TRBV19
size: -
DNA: TGTGCCAGTAGTAGCCGACCCCCGGGGACTGAAGCTTTCTTT
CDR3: CASSSRPPGTEAFF

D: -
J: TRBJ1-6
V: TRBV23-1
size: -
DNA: TGCGCCAGCAGTCACGCCCGAGGGGCCCTCGGTTGGTCACCCCTCCACTTT
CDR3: CASSHARGALGWSPLHF

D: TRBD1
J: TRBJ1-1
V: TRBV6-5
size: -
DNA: TGTGCCAGCAGCCCAGGGGGCTCGAACACTGAAGCTTTCTTT
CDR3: CASSPGGSNTEAFF

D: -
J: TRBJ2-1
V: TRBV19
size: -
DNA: TGTGCCAGTAGTTTTCAGGGCACCTACAATGAGCAGTTCTTC
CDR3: CASSFQGTYNEQFF

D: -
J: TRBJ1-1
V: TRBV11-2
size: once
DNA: TGTGCCAGCAGCATTGGGGTTGCCACTGAAGCTTTCTTT
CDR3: CASSIGVATEAFF

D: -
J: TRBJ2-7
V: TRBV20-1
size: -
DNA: TGCAGTACAAAGAGCGGGCACGAGCAGTACTTC
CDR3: CSTKSGHEQYF

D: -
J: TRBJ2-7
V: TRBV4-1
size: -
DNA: TGCGCCAGCAGCCAAGATGAGGGCCCCTACTACGAGCAGTACTTC
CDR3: CASSQDEGPYYEQYF

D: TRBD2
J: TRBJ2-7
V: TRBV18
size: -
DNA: TGTGCCAGCTCACTTAATAGCGGGAGTATCTACGAGCAGTACTTC
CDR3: CASSLNSGSIYEQYF

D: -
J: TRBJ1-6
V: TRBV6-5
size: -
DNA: TGTGCCATGGGGGGGGGATCACCCCTCCACTTT
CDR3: CAMGGGSPLHF

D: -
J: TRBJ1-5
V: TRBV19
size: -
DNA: TGTGCCAGTAGATTGGGAAACAGCTTGCCCCAGCATTTT
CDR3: CASRLGNSLPQHF

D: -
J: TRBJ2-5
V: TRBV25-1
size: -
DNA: TGTGCCAGCAGTGCCGGGACTTTTCAAGAGACCCAGTACTTC
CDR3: CASSAGTFQETQYF

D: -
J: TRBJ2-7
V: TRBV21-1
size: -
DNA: TGTGCCAGCAGCAAACGAGGGACTAGCGGGAGCTCCTACGAGCAGTACTTC
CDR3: CASSKRGTSGSSYEQYF

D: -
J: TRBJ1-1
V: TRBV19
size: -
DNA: TGTGCCAGTAGTACGGCCGACAGGAACACTGAAGCTTTCTTT
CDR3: CASSTADRNTEAFF

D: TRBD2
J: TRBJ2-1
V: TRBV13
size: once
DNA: TGTGCCAGCAGCCTCCCCTCGACTAGCGGGAGTTTCAATGAGCAGTTCTTC
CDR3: CASSLPSTSGSFNEQFF

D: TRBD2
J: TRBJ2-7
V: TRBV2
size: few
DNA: TGTGCCAGCAGTGAGAATAGCGGGAGGATCACAGGGTACTTC
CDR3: CASSENSGRITGYF

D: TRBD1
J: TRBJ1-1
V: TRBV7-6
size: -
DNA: TGTGCCAGCAGCTTAGCCACAGGGGTGTTGGACACTGAAGCTTTCTTT
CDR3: CASSLATGVLDTEAFF

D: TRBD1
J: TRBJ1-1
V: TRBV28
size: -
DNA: TGTGCCATACATCAGGGGGCGTTCACTGAAGCTTTCTTT
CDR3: CAIHQGAFTEAFF

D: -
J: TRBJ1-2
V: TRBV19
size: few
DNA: TGTGCCAGTATCTCGGGACGGTATGGCTACACCTTC
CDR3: CASISGRYGYTF

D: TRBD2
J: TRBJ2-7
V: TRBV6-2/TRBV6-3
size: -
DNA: TGTGCCAGCAGTTACTCAAGACTAGCGGGGGCCGCCGAGCAGTACTTC
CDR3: CASSYSRLAGAAEQYF

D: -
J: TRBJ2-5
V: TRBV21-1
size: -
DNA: TGTGCCAGCAGGAAAGGGGAGGGACGGGAGACCCAGTACTTC
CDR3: CASRKGEGRETQYF

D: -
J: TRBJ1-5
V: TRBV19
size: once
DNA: TGTGCCAGTAGTTCCCCCGGGACACAAAATCAGCCCCAGCATTTT
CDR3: CASSSPGTQNQPQHF

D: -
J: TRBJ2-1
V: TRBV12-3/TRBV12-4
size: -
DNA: TGTGCCAGCAGTTTAAGGGCCGACAATGAGCAGTTCTTC
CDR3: CASSLRADNEQFF

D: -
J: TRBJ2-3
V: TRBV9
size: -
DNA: TGTGCCAGCAGCGTAGCCCCTACCGAAAGCGATACGCAGTATTTT
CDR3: CASSVAPTESDTQYF

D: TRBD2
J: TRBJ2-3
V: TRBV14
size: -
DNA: TGTGCCAGCAGCCAAGACCGAGGACTAGCGGGAATCGCAGATACGCAGTATTTT
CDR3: CASSQDRGLAGIADTQYF

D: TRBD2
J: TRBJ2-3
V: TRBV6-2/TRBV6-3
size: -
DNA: TGTGCCAGCAGCCGATTTCGGACTAGCGGGAGTAACACAGATACGCAGTATTTT
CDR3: CASSRFRTSGSNTDTQYF

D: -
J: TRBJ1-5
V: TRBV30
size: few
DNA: TGTGCCTGGAGCCCCGTGGGTAGCAATCAGCCCCAGCATTTT
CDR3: CAWSPVGSNQPQHF

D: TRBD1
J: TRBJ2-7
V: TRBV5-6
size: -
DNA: TGTGCCAGCAGCTTGGCAGGGGGCGGGGTCTACGAGCAGTACTTC
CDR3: CASSLAGGGVYEQYF

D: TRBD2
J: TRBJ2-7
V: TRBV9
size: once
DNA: TGTGCCAGCAGCCCAGAAAGACTCCCACTAGCGGGAGTCTACGAGCAGTACTTC
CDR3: CASSPERLPLAGVYEQYF

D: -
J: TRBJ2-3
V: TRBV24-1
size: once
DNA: TGTGCCACCAGTTCCTATAAGGGAGGCCAGGATACGCAGTATTTT
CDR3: CATSSYKGGQDTQYF

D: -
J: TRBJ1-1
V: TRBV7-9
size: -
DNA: TGTGCCAGCAGCTCGGGCACGAGGAAGAACACTGAAGCTTTCTTT
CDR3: CASSSGTRKNTEAFF

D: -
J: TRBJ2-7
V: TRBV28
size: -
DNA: TGTGCCAGCACCTTAGCGGAGGGGAAGGAGCAGTACTTC
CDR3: CASTLAEGKEQYF

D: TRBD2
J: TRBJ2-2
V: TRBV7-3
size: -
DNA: TGTGCCAGCAGCCCAAGCGGGAGCCAACCCACCGGGGAGCTGTTTTTT
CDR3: CASSPSGSQPTGELFF

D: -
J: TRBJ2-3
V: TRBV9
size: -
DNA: TGTGCCAGCAGCGTAAACGAGTATACGCAGTATTTT
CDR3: CASSVNEYTQYF

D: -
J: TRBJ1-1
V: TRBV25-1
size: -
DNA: TGTGCCAGCAGTGCGACCTTGAACACTGAAGCTTTCTTT
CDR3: CASSATLNTEAFF

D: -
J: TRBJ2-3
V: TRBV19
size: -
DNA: TGTGCCAGTAGTATTGGCCAGCCCACAGATACGCAGTATTTT
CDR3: CASSIGQPTDTQYF

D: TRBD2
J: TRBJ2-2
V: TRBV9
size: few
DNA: TGTGCCAGCAGCGTAGACCTAGCGGGCGCCACCGGGGAGCTGTTTTTT
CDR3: CASSVDLAGATGELFF

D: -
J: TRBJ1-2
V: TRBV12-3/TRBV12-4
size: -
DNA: TGTGCCAGCAGTTTACAGGGTGGTGGCTACACCTTC
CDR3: CASSLQGGGYTF

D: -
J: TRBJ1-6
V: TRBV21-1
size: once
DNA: TGTGAAGAACGTCCGGGCGGAGGACAGTCAAATTCACCCCTCCACTTT
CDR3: CEERPGGGQSNSPLHF

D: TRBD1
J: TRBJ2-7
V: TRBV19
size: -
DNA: TGTGCCAGTAGGCAGACAGGGGAGTACGAGCAGTACTTC
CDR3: CASRQTGEYEQYF

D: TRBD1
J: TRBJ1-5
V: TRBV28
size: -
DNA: TGTGCCAGCAGTACTAAGGGACAGGGGGGGAACCAGCATTTT
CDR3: CASSTKGQGGNQHF

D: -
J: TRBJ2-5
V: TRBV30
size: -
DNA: TGTGCCTGGAAAAATGAAAATACAGGGTTCGCGGAGACCCAGTACTTC
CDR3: CAWKNENTGFAETQYF

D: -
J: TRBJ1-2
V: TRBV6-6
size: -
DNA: TGTGCCAGCAGTTACGTAGGACAACGGACTAACTATGGCTACACCTTC
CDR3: CASSYVGQRTNYGYTF

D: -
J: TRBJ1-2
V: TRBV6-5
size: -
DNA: TGTGCCTCCCGCCCGGGACGGGAATATGGCTACACCTTC
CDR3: CASRPGREYGYTF

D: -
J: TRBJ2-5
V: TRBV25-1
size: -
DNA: TGTGCCAGCAGTGACGACAGGCACCAAGAGACCCAGTACTTC
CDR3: CASSDDRHQETQYF

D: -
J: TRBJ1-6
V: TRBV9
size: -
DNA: TGTGCCAGCAGCGTAAGGACGGGGACGGCGGAATCACCCCTCCACTTT
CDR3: CASSVRTGTAESPLHF

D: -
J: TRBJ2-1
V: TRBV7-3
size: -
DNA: TGTGCCAGCAGCACCGGACCTGGGGTATACAATGAGCAGTTCTTC
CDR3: CASSTGPGVYNEQFF

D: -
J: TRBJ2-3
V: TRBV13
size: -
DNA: TGTGCCAGCAGCTTAGGCCGGGACCAAGGCGCAGATACGCAGTATTTT
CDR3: CASSLGRDQGADTQYF

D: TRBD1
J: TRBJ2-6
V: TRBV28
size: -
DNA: TGTGCCAGCAGCCGGGACAGGCTCGCCGGGGCCAACGTCCTGACTTTC
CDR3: CASSRDRLAGANVLTF

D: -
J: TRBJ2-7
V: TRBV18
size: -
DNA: TGTGCCAGCTCACCACCTGGCGCGGGAAGGTCCTACGAGCAGTACTTC
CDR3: CASSPPGAGRSYEQYF

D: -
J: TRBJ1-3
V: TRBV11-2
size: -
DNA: TGTGCCAGCAGCTCACGGTTCTCTGGAAACACCATATATTTT
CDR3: CASSSRFSGNTIYF

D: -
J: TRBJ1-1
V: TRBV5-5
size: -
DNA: TGTGCCAGCAGCTTGGTCCAGGCTGAAGCTTTCTTT
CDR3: CASSLVQAEAFF